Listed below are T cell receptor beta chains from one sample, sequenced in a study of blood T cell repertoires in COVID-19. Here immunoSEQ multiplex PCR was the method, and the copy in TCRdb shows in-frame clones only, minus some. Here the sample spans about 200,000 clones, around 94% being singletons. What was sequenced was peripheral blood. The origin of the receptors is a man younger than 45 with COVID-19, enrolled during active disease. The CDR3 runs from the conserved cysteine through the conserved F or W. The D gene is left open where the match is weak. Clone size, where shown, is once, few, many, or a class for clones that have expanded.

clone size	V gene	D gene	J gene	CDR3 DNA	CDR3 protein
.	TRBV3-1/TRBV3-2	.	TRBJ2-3	TGTGCCAGCAGCCAAGTGGCGCCAGGACTATATACAGATACGCAGTATTTT	CASSQVAPGLYTDTQYF
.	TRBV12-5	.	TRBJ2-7	TGTGCTAGTGGTTTGGGGAGTCCCTCCTACGAGCAGTACTTC	CASGLGSPSYEQYF
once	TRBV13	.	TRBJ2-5	TGTGCCAGCAGCTTAGGGCAGTCTCCCCAAGAGACCCAGTACTTC	CASSLGQSPQETQYF
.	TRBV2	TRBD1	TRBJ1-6	TGTGCCAGCAGTTCTAAACGACAGGGGGCAATATCCTATAATTCACCCCTCCACTTT	CASSSKRQGAISYNSPLHF
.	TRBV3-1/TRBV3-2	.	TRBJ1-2	TGTGCCAGCAGCCAAGGGGGCTCCAACTATGGCTACACCTTC	CASSQGGSNYGYTF
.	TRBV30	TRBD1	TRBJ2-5	TGTGCCTGGAGCCCCCCGGGACAGCGATGGTGGGAGACCCAGTACTTC	CAWSPPGQRWWETQYF
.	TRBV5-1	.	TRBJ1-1	TGCGCCAGCAGCTTAACACAGAACACTGAAGCTTTCTTT	CASSLTQNTEAFF
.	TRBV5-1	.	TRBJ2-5	TGCGCCAGCAGCTTGCCTGCTAGTGGCGAGACCCAGTACTTC	CASSLPASGETQYF
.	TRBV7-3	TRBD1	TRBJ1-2	TGTGCCAGCAGCTTCGGGACAGGCTATGGCTACACCTTC	CASSFGTGYGYTF
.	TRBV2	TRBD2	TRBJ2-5	TGTGCCAGCAGAGCGACTAGCGGGGACTGGGAGACCCAGTACTTC	CASRATSGDWETQYF
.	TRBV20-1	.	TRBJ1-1	TGCAGTGCCGGGAGGAACACTGAAGCTTTCTTT	CSAGRNTEAFF
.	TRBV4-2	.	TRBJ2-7	TGTGCCAGCAGCCAGAATGGTCCATACGATTCGAGGCAGTACTTC	CASSQNGPYDSRQYF
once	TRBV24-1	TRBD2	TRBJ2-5	TGTGCCACCAGTGATGGAGCGGGGGGGCCTCAAGAGACCCAGTACTTC	CATSDGAGGPQETQYF
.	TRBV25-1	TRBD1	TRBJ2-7	TGTGCCAGCAGTTTATCTGGACAGGGCTACGAGCAGTACTTC	CASSLSGQGYEQYF
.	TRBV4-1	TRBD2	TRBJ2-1	TGCGCCAGCACCCTTGAGGGGACTAGCGGATACAATGAGCAGTTCTTC	CASTLEGTSGYNEQFF
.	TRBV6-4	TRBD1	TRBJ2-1	TGTGCCAGCAGTTCTCTCGGACAGGGGGGTGATGAGCAGTTCTTC	CASSSLGQGGDEQFF
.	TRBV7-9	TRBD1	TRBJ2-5	TGTGCCAGCAGCTCCCGGGACAGGGTAGTAGGGGAGACCCAGTACTTC	CASSSRDRVVGETQYF
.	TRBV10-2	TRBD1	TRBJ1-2	TGCGCCAGCAGTGAACAGGGGAACTATGGCTACACCTTC	CASSEQGNYGYTF
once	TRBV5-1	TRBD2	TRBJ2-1	TGCGCCAGCAGCTTGGGGGGAGGGCCCCTCTACAATGAGCAGTTCTTC	CASSLGGGPLYNEQFF
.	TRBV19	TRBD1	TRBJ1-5	TGTGCCAGTAGTAAGGGACAGGGTAGCAATCAGCCCCAGCATTTT	CASSKGQGSNQPQHF
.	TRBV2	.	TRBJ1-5	TGTGCCAGCAGTGAGGAGGGTGATCGCAATCAGCCCCAGCATTTT	CASSEEGDRNQPQHF
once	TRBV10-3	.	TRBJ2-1	TGTGCCATCAGTGAGTCGACAGCCTGGGAGCAGTTCTTC	CAISESTAWEQFF
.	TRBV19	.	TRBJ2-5	TGTGCCAGTAGTATTTCCGGGGGTTCTGAGACCCAGTACTTC	CASSISGGSETQYF
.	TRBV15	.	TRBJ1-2	TGTGCCACCAGCAGGGGCGGGGCGGAGGGCTATGGCTACACCTTC	CATSRGGAEGYGYTF
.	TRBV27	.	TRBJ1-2	TGTGCCAGCAGTGGGGCGGGGCAGAACTATGGCTACACCTTC	CASSGAGQNYGYTF
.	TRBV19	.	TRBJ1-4	TGTGCCAGTAGTATTTCTCTGCGGCCTGGGGAAAAACTGTTTTTT	CASSISLRPGEKLFF
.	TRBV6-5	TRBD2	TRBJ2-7	TGTGCCAGCAGCACTAGCGGGGCTCGAAATGGGCAGTACTTC	CASSTSGARNGQYF
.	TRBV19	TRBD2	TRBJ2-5	TGTGCCAGTAGTTCTAGCGGGGCGCCCACGGCCCAGTACTTC	CASSSSGAPTAQYF
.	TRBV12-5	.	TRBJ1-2	TGTGCTAGTGGATCCTTACCAACAAGCTATGGCTACACCTTC	CASGSLPTSYGYTF
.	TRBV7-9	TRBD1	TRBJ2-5	TGTGCCAGCAGCCGCCGACAGGGAGAAGAGACCCAGTACTTC	CASSRRQGEETQYF
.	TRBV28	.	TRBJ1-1	TGTGCCAGCAGTTTGCCGCAGGGTCCCGACACTGAAGCTTTCTTT	CASSLPQGPDTEAFF
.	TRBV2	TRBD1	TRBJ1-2	TGTGCCAGCAGCCTACTGGGACAGGGGGTCGCTGGCTACACCTTC	CASSLLGQGVAGYTF
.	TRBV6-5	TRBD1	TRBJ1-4	TGTGCCAGCAGGCGGACAGGGGATAGTGAAAAACTGTTTTTT	CASRRTGDSEKLFF
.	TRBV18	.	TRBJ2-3	TGTGCCAGCTCACCACCAAGGAGGGGGGGAACTAGCTACACAGATACGCAGTATTTT	CASSPPRRGGTSYTDTQYF
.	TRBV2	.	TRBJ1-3	TGTGCCAGCTCATTAACTCAGGGTAAGGGAAACACCATATATTTT	CASSLTQGKGNTIYF
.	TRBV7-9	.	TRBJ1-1	TGTGCCAGCAGCTTCATGGGGGGGGACACTGAAGCTTTCTTT	CASSFMGGDTEAFF
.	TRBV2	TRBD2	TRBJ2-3	TGTGCCAGCAGTCCCTTAGCGGGGGGGCCGGATACGCAGTATTTT	CASSPLAGGPDTQYF
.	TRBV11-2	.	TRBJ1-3	TGTGCCAGCAGCTCCTTATACAGGGCCCACTCTGGAAACACCATATATTTT	CASSSLYRAHSGNTIYF
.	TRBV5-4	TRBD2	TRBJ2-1	TGTGCCAGCAGCGGGCAATTAGCGGGGGGCGAGCAGTTCTTC	CASSGQLAGGEQFF
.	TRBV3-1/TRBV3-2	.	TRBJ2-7	TGTGCCAGCAGCCCCGAGACAGTCTACGAGCAGTACTTC	CASSPETVYEQYF
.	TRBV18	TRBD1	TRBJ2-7	TGTGCCAGCTCCCCGGGACAGGGGAGGTACGAGCAGTACTTC	CASSPGQGRYEQYF
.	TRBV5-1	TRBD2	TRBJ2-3	TGCGCCAGCAGCTTGTTGATAGCGGGGGCCACTAGCACAGATACGCAGTATTTT	CASSLLIAGATSTDTQYF